This T cell receptor (beta chain) is from a study of T cells in Graves' hyperthyroidism and ophthalmopathy. Study-wide background: Peripheral blood sampling occurred at initial diagnosis, before any treatment.

Points from the study as a whole: For ophthalmopathy, model prediction preceded onset by a median 6.5 months. Appearing also in blood were most of the thyroid clonotypes expanded above 0.001.

As for this clonotype: No antigen is known for it.

RNA transcripts served as the template for amplifying TCR beta CDR3 regions. A set of HTBI primers served as the primers for a first-round RT-PCR of the TCR CDR3. Via MiXCR, TCRdb re-called the multiplex PCR reads, giving one row per CDR3 protein. The sample has around 720,000 distinct CDR3 sequences; about 35% are singletons. Stable disease denoted Graves' hyperthyroidism without ophthalmopathy progression within 18 months. The length of the CDR3 is 12 residues. Trimming removed 6 bases at V and 5 bases at J, with 11 bases between. The V and J genes are TRBV12-3 or TRBV12-4 and TRBJ2-7; D uncertain. The source of this sequence is a woman between 35 and 50 years old with Graves' hyperthyroidism. The sequenced material came from blood. The CDR3 spells CASSLRSHEQYF. CDR3 bases: TGTGCCAGCAGCCTTCGGTCCCACGAGCAGTACTTC.